This T cell receptor beta chain derives from a study of tumor-infiltrating lymphocytes in primary liver carcinoma. Findings and caveats of the study: For tumor-adjacent and tumor-blood pairs, overlap was less than that seen for tumor region pairs. Tumor specimens were characterized by a significantly higher top-250-clone fraction than blood (p = 0.039).

Extraction of RNA together with DNA used about 18-30 mg of unsorted bulk tissue. This clonotype was seen repeatedly, ten times or more. Antigen specificity is unknown. Synthesis of TCR beta cDNA was carried out from around 540 ng total RNA with a constant-region primer. ARM-PCR, slightly modified, supplied the TCR beta libraries through three nested multiplex PCR rounds. TCRdb independently ran MiXCR on the multiplex PCR reads; one entry per CDR3 protein. This sample has 150,000 to 200,000 distinct CDR3 sequences, with around four fifths found just once. Source material: tumor tissue from primary liver carcinoma. The receptor comes from a man between 35 and 55 years old with primary liver carcinoma and hepatitis B virus infection.

CDR3 region: CSTSGQGHYEKLFF. The CDR3 DNA reads TGCAGTACTTCTGGACAGGGACATTATGAAAAACTGTTTTTT. This rearrangement joins TRBV29-1 to TRBJ1-4; 8 bases match TRBD1. CDR3 size: 14 residues. CDR1 SQVTM and CDR2 ANQGSEA come from the germline V gene.